Presented here are 14 T cell receptor beta chains from one specimen sequenced in a study of control samples from healthy donors and cancer patients. Here immunoSEQ multiplex PCR was the method, and the copy in TCRdb shows in-frame clones only, minus some. The sample lists about 130,000 clones; 85% to 95% were seen once. Material for sequencing was PBMCs. The receptors originated from a man at least 80 years old with head and neck cancer.

The gene calls are TRBV5-1 and TRBJ2-7; the D is unclear. Between the trimmed V and J ends, which lost 3 bases and 5 bases, there was a span of 12 bases. CDR1 is SGHRS, CDR2 YFSETQ, per germline. The CDR3 is made up of 13 amino acids. The CDR3 here is CASSWLVSDEQYF. CDR3 sequence (DNA): TGCGCCAGCAGCTGGCTAGTTTCGGACGAGCAGTACTTC.

V gene TRBV18 combines with J gene TRBJ1-4, with 8 bases aligning to TRBD1. J lost 7 bases, V lost 3 bases, and 7 bases had no gene match. Germline CDR1 and CDR2: KGHSH and LQKENI. CDR3 length: 15 amino acids. The CDR3 loop reads CASSPSQGAVEKLFF. CDR3 in DNA: TGTGCCAGCTCACCTTCCCAGGGGGCCGTTGAAAAACTGTTTTTT.

The chain combines TRBV6-5 with TRBJ2-3; D not certain. This CDR3 is 11 amino acids long. Trimming shortened V by 6 bases and J by 5 bases, and 6 bases separated the two germline ends. In germline, CDR1 is MNHEY, CDR2 SVGAGI. The CDR3 region is CASRLLDTQYF. In DNA, the CDR3 is TGTGCCAGCAGGCTCCTAGATACGCAGTATTTT.

The rearrangement uses TRBV18 and TRBJ2-1; 9 bases match TRBD2. Per germline, CDR1 KGHSH and CDR2 LQKENI. The J segment lost 2 bases and the V segment lost 2 bases, leaving 7 bases of the junction unmatched. This CDR3 spans 17 amino acids. CDR3 in amino acids: CASSPVSSGRTYNEQFF. CDR3 nucleotide sequence: TGTGCCAGCTCACCAGTCAGTAGCGGGAGAACCTACAATGAGCAGTTCTTC.

The chain recombines TRBV10-3 with TRBJ2-1; tentative D call: TRBD1 (5 bases). The length of the CDR3 is 16 residues. Germline values: CDR1 ENHRY, CDR2 SYGVKD. Trimming stripped 6 bases from V and 2 bases from J, with 17 bases between. The CDR3 loop is CAIRGHVEVAYNEQFF. CDR3 DNA sequence: TGTGCCATCAGGGGGCACGTTGAGGTCGCCTACAATGAGCAGTTCTTC.

The chain joins TRBV6-5 to TRBJ1-6, with a weak D call TRBD1 (6 bases). This CDR3 comprises 14 residues. The V end lost 4 bases, the J end lost 5 bases, and 9 bases lay between the germline ends. Germline V gene data show CDR1 as MNHEY and CDR2 as SVGAGI. The CDR3 region has the DNA TGTGCCAGCAGTTTACAGGGAGATAATTCACCCCTCCACTTT. This encodes CASSLQGDNSPLHF.

The chain carries TRBV12-5 and TRBJ1-1; possibly TRBD1 for D (5 bases). The CDR3 is 14 amino acids. Germline assignment: CDR1 LGHNT and CDR2 FRNRAP. V was trimmed by 3 bases and J by 4 bases, leaving 12 bases between them. The CDR3 DNA follows: TGTGCTAGTGGTTTAATAGGGGTTGGCACTGAAGCTTTCTTT. This gives the protein CASGLIGVGTEAFF. Complete variable domain (other parts from reference TRBV12-5 and TRBJ1-1): DARVTQTPRHKVTEMGQEVTMRCQPILGHNTVFWYRQTMMQGLELLAYFRNRAPLDDSGMPKDRFSAEMPDATLATLKIQPSEPRDSAVYFCASGLIGVGTEAFFGQGTRLTVV.

In nucleotides, the CDR3 is TGTGCCAGCAGCTCCGATACAAACTCTGGAAACACCATATATTTT. This codes for CASSSDTNSGNTIYF. The chain employs TRBV5-6 and TRBJ1-3; D is uncertain. Germline V lookup: CDR1 SGHDT, CDR2 YYEEEE. This CDR3 spans 15 amino acids. Deletions cut 3 bases from V and 0 bases from J, with 10 bases between.

V is TRBV30 and J is TRBJ2-1, with unresolved D. Germline loops: CDR1 GTSNPN, CDR2 SVGIG (reference sequence). The ends were cut back, 3 bases at V and 6 bases at J, with 18 bases in the middle. This CDR3 has 15 residues. The CDR3 DNA reads as TGTGCCTGGAGCTTCGGTGGGGTCGGCGGCAATGAGCAGTTCTTC. It translates to CAWSFGGVGGNEQFF.

The chain employs TRBV21-1 and TRBJ1-5. TRBV21-1 is a recognized pseudogene. The CDR3 runs 16 residues. The CDR3 bases are TGTGCCAGCAGCTCCTTGGGGGGAGATAGCAATCAGCCCCAGCATTTT. Protein product: CASSSLGGDSNQPQHF.

The gene calls are TRBV27 and TRBJ1-5, with TRBD1 identical over 10 bases. The CDR3 consists of 17 residues. The V gene end was trimmed by 4 bases and the J gene end by 9 bases; junction bases not matched to a gene: 15. Germline V gene lookup returns CDR1 MNHEY and CDR2 SMNVEV (reference sequence). The CDR3 sequence: CASSSHPGQGRIRPQHF. For the CDR3, the DNA is TGTGCCAGCAGTTCCCACCCGGGACAGGGGCGAATACGGCCCCAGCATTTT.

The CDR3, as DNA: TGTGCCAGCAGCTTAGCGATCGCCTATAGGGGCTACACCTTC. Translating it yields CASSLAIAYRGYTF. V gene TRBV7-9 combines with J gene TRBJ1-2; no reliable D call. V was cut by 0 bases and J by 8 bases, with 13 bases left in between. The CDR3 extends over 14 amino acids. In germline, CDR1 is SEHNR, CDR2 FQNEAQ (reference sequence).

This chain links TRBV18 with TRBJ2-6; D possibly corresponds to TRBD2 (6 bases). CDR3 size: 15 residues. Germline lookup yields CDR1 KGHSH and CDR2 LQKENI. Trimming removed 3 bases from V and 1 base from J, with 7 bases in between. CDR3 protein: CASSPGTSGANVLTF. The CDR3 region has the DNA TGTGCCAGCTCACCGGGGACTTCTGGGGCCAACGTCCTGACTTTC.

The V and J genes are TRBV7-9 and TRBJ1-1; possible D gene TRBD1, 6 bases. The length of the CDR3 is 14 residues. Germline assignment: CDR1 SEHNR and CDR2 FQNEAQ (reference sequence). V was clipped by 5 bases and J by 4 bases, with 14 bases between them. CDR3 sequence reads: CASSQQRGGTEAFF. CDR3 nucleotide sequence: TGTGCCAGCAGCCAGCAGAGGGGGGGCACTGAAGCTTTCTTT.